The subject of this entry is one TCR beta chain. Its antigen is unidentified. This sample stems from a study of OX40 agonist ivuxolimab in advanced cancers. Study-wide context: Patients undergoing dose escalation presented with hepatocellular carcinoma, melanoma, renal cell or head and neck cancer.

Study-level results: Clones of CD4+ and CD8+ blood T cells grew by week 6 at doses of 0.1 to 3.0 mg/kg.

The CDR3 length is 14 residues. The V and J ends lost 3 bases and 4 bases respectively, with 10 bases between them. The germline V gene encodes CDR1 MDHEN and CDR2 SYDVKM. TCRdb's table, derived via immunoSEQ multiplex PCR, lists solely in-frame clones and lacks some. The sample records around 70,000 clones, about 90% being singletons. Source: CD4+ or CD8+ T cells sorted from blood, taken in a trial of the OX40 agonist ivuxolimab. The clonotype comes from an adult with an advanced solid tumor such as melanoma, head and neck, liver or kidney cancer. This rearrangement joins TRBV28 to TRBJ2-1; maybe TRBD1 (5 bases). In DNA, the CDR3 is TGTGCCAGCAGTTTTGGGCAGGGATACAATGAGCAGTTCTTC. Protein: CASSFGQGYNEQFF.